The clone carrying this T cell receptor beta chain was seen repeatedly, ten times or more. Its target is unknown. The data originate from a study of blood T cells in healthy people across ages. Findings of the study overall: What prevented conclusive comparison of naive and antigen-experienced cells was that PBMCs were unsorted. A roughly linear age-dependent decrease characterized TCR beta diversity per million T cells. Diversity was higher, and naive CD4+ cells more numerous, in long-lived donors than in aged donors.

Trimming shortened V by 6 bases and J by 3 bases, and 9 bases separated the two germline ends. The length of the CDR3 is 12 residues. Germline-derived CDR1 and CDR2 are SEHNR and FQNEAQ (reference sequence). The authors ran a second PCR of roughly 6 to 12 cycles using a sample-barcoded 5' primer and a J-beta primer mix. A template-switch adaptor that had 12 random nucleotides put a tag on each cDNA molecule. TCRdb reprocessed the 5' RACE reads via MiXCR and lists one record per CDR3 protein. The sample lists about 1,800,000 distinct CDR3 sequences, 25% to 30% occurring once. The sequence was obtained from a woman aged 30 to 39 in good health. The rearrangement links TRBV7-9 to TRBJ2-7; D remains ambiguous. Sequenced input: blood. The CDR3 is CASSPTIYEQYF. The CDR3, as DNA: TGTGCCAGCAGTCCAACGATCTACGAGCAGTACTTC.